The next 30 T cell receptor beta chains were all read from a single sample in a study of early T cells in non-severe SARS-CoV-2 infection. TCRdb re-called the 5' RACE reads with MiXCR, one entry per CDR3 protein. The sample lists roughly 32,000 distinct CDR3 sequences; 5.5% to 7.5% were seen once. The material sequenced was whole blood. These receptors were obtained from an adult who was a healthcare worker with PCR-confirmed SARS-CoV-2 infection or an uninfected control (not recorded which).

This clonotype came up a few times. The chain employs TRBV9 and TRBJ2-3, with D perhaps matching TRBD2 (6 bases). There are 15 residues in the CDR3. Germline CDR1 is SGDLS and CDR2 is YYNGEE. Trimming removed 0 bases from V and 0 bases from J, with 8 bases in between. The CDR3 sequence is CASSVGRGSTDTQYF. The CDR3 DNA reads as TGTGCCAGCAGCGTAGGGCGGGGTAGCACAGATACGCAGTATTTT.

The rearrangement links TRBV12-3 or TRBV12-4 to TRBJ2-7, with 11 bases identical to TRBD1. V shed 3 bases and J 7 bases; nucleotides not matched to a gene: 5. The CDR3 is 14 residues long. The CDR3 nucleotides read TGTGCCAGCAGTTTTAGCTGGGACAGGGGGGAGCAGTACTTC. It specifies CASSFSWDRGEQYF.

At least ten counts were recorded for this clonotype. This CDR3 is CASSLGHSSYEQYF. The CDR3, as DNA: TGTGCCAGCAGTTTGGGACACAGCTCCTACGAGCAGTACTTC. This chain uses TRBV12-3 or TRBV12-4 with TRBJ2-7, with D perhaps matching TRBD1 (6 bases). V was trimmed by 3 bases and J by 0 bases, leaving 9 bases between them. The CDR3 totals 14 residues.

There are many counts of this clonotype. The gene calls are TRBV11-2 and TRBJ2-1; D possibly corresponds to TRBD1 (7 bases). There are 17 residues in the CDR3. The germline V and J ends were trimmed by 1 base and 8 bases, with 21 bases remaining between them. Per germline, CDR1 SGHAT and CDR2 FQNNGV. The CDR3 DNA reads as TGTGCCAGCAGCTTAGTGCCGGGGGACAGCGCCGGCGATGAGCAGTTCTTC. Translating it yields CASSLVPGDSAGDEQFF.

This clonotype has a count of ten or more. V is TRBV28 and J is TRBJ2-3; D might be TRBD2 (6 bases). This CDR3 region has 19 residues. V was clipped by 1 base and J by 1 base, with 21 bases between them. Per germline, CDR1 MDHEN and CDR2 SYDVKM. The CDR3 loop reads CASSLFVLGGRGRTDTQYF. In DNA form, the CDR3 reads TGTGCCAGCAGTTTATTTGTTTTAGGTGGGCGGGGTCGCACAGATACGCAGTATTTT.

This clonotype has a handful of counts. The V call is TRBV25-1, the J call TRBJ1-2; TRBD1 matches at 10 bases. CDR1 is MGHDK and CDR2 is SYGVNS in the germline V gene. Trimming cost V 5 bases and J 5 bases; bases outside gene matches: 2. The CDR3 length is 13 residues. The CDR3 coding sequence is TGTGCCAGCAGTCGGGACAGGGGTTATGGCTACACCTTC. This gives the protein CASSRDRGYGYTF.

The gene calls are TRBV7-2 and TRBJ1-5, with D possibly TRBD1 on 6 matching bases. The CDR3 covers 15 residues. V was clipped by 2 bases and J by 2 bases, with 10 bases between them. From germline, CDR1 is SGHTA and CDR2 FQGNSA. In DNA form, the CDR3 reads TGTGCCAGCAGCTTACGGGCAGGGGGCAATCAGCCCCAGCATTTT. Translating gives CASSLRAGGNQPQHF.

Ten or more counts support this clonotype. The chain carries TRBV30 and TRBJ2-1; 8 nucleotides agree with TRBD2. The V gene end was trimmed by 3 bases and the J gene end by 0 bases; junction bases not matched to a gene: 7. The germline V gene encodes CDR1 GTSNPN and CDR2 SVGIG (reference sequence). This CDR3 has 16 residues. The CDR3 protein is CAWRDSGESSYNEQFF. For the CDR3, the DNA is TGTGCCTGGAGAGATAGCGGGGAAAGCTCCTACAATGAGCAGTTCTTC.

This clonotype was recorded a few times. The rearrangement joins TRBV4-3 to TRBJ1-2; maybe TRBD1 (5 bases). This CDR3 is 15 amino acids long. Trimming took 4 bases from V and 0 from J, leaving 12 bases between them. Germline V gene sequence: CDR1 LGHNA, CDR2 YSLEER. Written as DNA, the CDR3 is TGCGCCAGCAGCCTTGGGGGAGGTTCTAACTATGGCTACACCTTC. It is translated as CASSLGGGSNYGYTF.

This clonotype was observed many times. The gene calls are TRBV5-8 and TRBJ1-2, with 11 bases matching TRBD1. Unmatched junction bases numbered 4, after V lost 2 bases and J lost 4 bases. The germline V gene has CDR1 SGHTS and CDR2 YDEGEE. The CDR3 sequence is 15 residues long. The CDR3 loop is CASSLGQGASYGYTF. CDR3 nucleotide sequence: TGTGCCAGCAGCTTAGGACAGGGGGCTTCCTATGGCTACACCTTC.

Many counts were recorded for this clonotype. CDR3 region: CASTYDTSYEQYF. The CDR3 region has the DNA TGTGCCAGCACCTATGACACCTCCTACGAGCAGTACTTC. The rearrangement joins TRBV7-9 to TRBJ2-7, with no clear D. V lost 7 bases, J lost 0 bases, and 10 bases lay in between. The CDR3 sequence is 13 residues long. CDR1 and CDR2 from the germline V gene are SEHNR and FQNEAQ (reference sequence).

V usage is TRBV5-1 and J usage is TRBJ2-5; 9 bases are shared with TRBD2. The germline CDR1 and CDR2 sequences are SGHRS and YFSETQ. CDR3 length: 16 amino acids. The V and J ends lost 4 bases and 4 bases, in that order; junction bases with no gene match: 11. Here the CDR3 reads CASSPGERGASETQYF. Written as DNA, the CDR3 is TGCGCCAGCAGCCCCGGGGAGCGGGGGGCGTCAGAGACCCAGTACTTC.

This clonotype was found many times. This chain links TRBV5-1 with TRBJ2-2, with TRBD1 matching 7 bases. V trimming: 4 bases; J trimming: 0 bases; junction bases outside the gene matches: 3. The CDR3 runs to 15 residues. Germline loops: CDR1 SGHRS, CDR2 YFSETQ. The CDR3 sequence is CASSAGTANTGELFF. The CDR3 DNA reads as TGCGCCAGCAGCGCAGGGACAGCGAACACCGGGGAGCTGTTTTTT.

This clonotype was counted only a few times. The junction differs from germline at one of its ends, possibly a read error. The chain is built from TRBV27 and TRBJ2-2; D might be TRBD1 or TRBD2, each matching 6 bases. CDR3 length equals 14 residues. CDR1 and CDR2 from the germline V gene are MNHEY and SMNVEV (reference sequence). CDR3 sequence reads: CASSFSGVGGELFF. Written as DNA, the CDR3 is TGTGCCAGCAGTTTCTCAGGGGTAGGCGGGGAGCTTTTTTTT.

The chain is built from TRBV29-1 and TRBJ2-1; D might be TRBD1 (5 bases). V was trimmed by 6 bases and J by 8 bases, leaving 14 bases between them. Germline V gives CDR1 SQVTM, CDR2 ANQGSEA. The CDR3 runs 12 residues. In DNA form, the CDR3 reads TGCAGCGTAGATACTCAGGGATATGAGCAGTTCTTC. Encoded protein: CSVDTQGYEQFF.

This clonotype has ten or more counts. CDR3 protein: CSASKGAYGTIYF. The CDR3 DNA reads TGCAGTGCTAGTAAGGGGGCCTACGGGACCATATATTTT. The genes are TRBV20-1 and TRBJ1-3, with 7 bases fitting TRBD1. Germline CDR1 DFQATT, CDR2 SNEGSKA (reference sequence). V gave up 3 bases and J gave up 10 bases; unmatched junction bases: 9. The CDR3 loop spans 13 amino acids.

The chain couples TRBV6-2 or TRBV6-3 to TRBJ2-2, with no clear D. Germline CDR1 and CDR2: MNHEY and SVGEGT. This CDR3 spans 13 amino acids. Trimming pared 6 bases from V and 6 bases from J, leaving 11 bases between. The CDR3: CASSQTLAGELFF. DNA of the CDR3: TGTGCCAGCAGCCAGACACTTGCCGGGGAGCTGTTTTTT.

By share of the sample, this clonotype is medium-sized. This sequence joins TRBV29-1 and TRBJ2-7; 7 bases align to TRBD2. CDR3 size: 15 residues. After removal of 1 base from V and 7 bases from J, the junction contained 13 bases not matched to a gene. CDR1 and CDR2 (germline): SQVTM, ANQGSEA. The CDR3 bases are TGCAGCGTTGAAGGAGGTAGCGGGCCCGCTGGGGAGCAGTACTTC. This translates into CSVEGGSGPAGEQYF.

This clonotype appeared many times. The chain joins TRBV20-1 to TRBJ1-6; D perhaps matches TRBD1 (6 bases). The CDR3 covers 14 residues. V shed 3 bases and J shed 8 bases, with 14 bases lying between them. Germline V CDR1 and CDR2: DFQATT, SNEGSKA (reference sequence). The CDR3 sequence is CSARGGASYSPLHF. The CDR3 DNA follows: TGCAGTGCTAGGGGGGGCGCCTCTTATTCACCCCTCCACTTT.

This clonotype was detected many times. The chain recombines TRBV7-9 with TRBJ1-2; D may be TRBD1 (6 bases). This CDR3 is built from 14 residues. V lost 1 base and J 2 bases, leaving 8 bases between the germline ends. The V gene's germline CDR1 is SEHNR and CDR2 FQNEAQ (reference sequence). As DNA, the CDR3 is TGTGCCAGCAGCTTAGAAGGGGGGAACTATGGCTACACCTTC. Protein sequence: CASSLEGGNYGYTF.

This clonotype was observed at least ten times. J is TRBJ2-5 and V is TRBV4-3; D not resolved. The CDR3 runs to 13 residues. Trimming took off 0 bases at V and 4 bases at J, with 6 bases between the two ends. Germline lookup yields CDR1 LGHNA and CDR2 YSLEER. DNA of the CDR3: TGCGCCAGCAGCCAAGATTTGGCAGAGACCCAGTACTTC. Its translation is CASSQDLAETQYF.

This clonotype was observed at least ten times. J is TRBJ2-1 and V is TRBV12-3 or TRBV12-4; 11 bases are a match to TRBD2. This CDR3 contains 16 residues. V lost 6 bases to trimming and J lost 2 bases; unmatched junction nucleotides: 6. CDR3 protein: CASSRLAGTTYNEQFF. CDR3 coding DNA: TGTGCCAGCAGCCGACTAGCGGGGACCACCTACAATGAGCAGTTCTTC.

This clonotype was found many times. The chain couples TRBV11-2 to TRBJ2-5, with D unclear. The ends were cut back, 3 bases at V and 1 base at J, with 0 bases in the middle. The CDR3 is made up of 11 amino acids. CDR1 is SGHAT, CDR2 FQNNGV, per germline. CDR3 loop: CASSFQETQYF. In DNA form, the CDR3 reads TGTGCCAGCAGCTTCCAAGAGACCCAGTACTTC. The full variable domain, in which reference TRBV11-2 and TRBJ2-5 provide the parts outside the CDR3, is EAGVAQSPRYKIIEKRQSVAFWCNPISGHATLYWYQQILGQGPKLLIQFQNNGVVDDSQLPKDRFSAERLKGVDSTLKIQPAKLEDSAVYLCASSFQETQYFGPGTRLLVL.

This clonotype was counted ten times or more. The chain employs TRBV20-1 and TRBJ2-1; 10 nucleotides match TRBD2. With V trimmed by 3 bases and J by 9 bases, 8 bases remained unmatched. Germline lookup yields CDR1 DFQATT and CDR2 SNEGSKA (reference sequence). This CDR3 contains 14 residues. The CDR3 sequence: CSARLGSGGFEQFF. The CDR3 nucleotides read TGCAGTGCTAGGCTCGGTAGCGGGGGGTTTGAGCAGTTCTTC.

Only a few counts were recorded for this clonotype. The chain is built from TRBV18 and TRBJ1-3; D gene unclear. Trimming removed 2 bases from V and 0 bases from J, with 11 bases in between. Per germline, CDR1 KGHSH and CDR2 LQKENI. The CDR3 runs 16 residues. Here the CDR3 DNA reads TGTGCCAGCTCACCAGTCGACGGAGCCTCTGGAAACACCATATATTTT. Encoded protein: CASSPVDGASGNTIYF.

This clonotype was observed many times. The V and J genes are TRBV4-1 and TRBJ2-3; 7 nucleotides align to TRBD2. The CDR3 is made up of 18 amino acids. The germline CDR1 and CDR2 sequences are MGHRA and YSYEKL. J was trimmed by 0 bases and V by 1 base; bases with no gene match: 10. CDR3 region: CASSQGAAGRKSTDTQYF. CDR3 nucleotide sequence: TGCGCCAGCAGCCAAGGAGCAGCGGGACGGAAGAGCACAGATACGCAGTATTTT.

This clonotype was observed many times. The chain links TRBV11-2 to TRBJ2-1; 11 bases align to TRBD2. This CDR3 region has 17 residues. The V gene's germline CDR1 is SGHAT and CDR2 FQNNGV. After removal of 1 base from V and 7 bases from J, the junction contained 9 bases not matched to a gene. The CDR3 DNA reads as TGTGCCAGCAGCTTAGTTCTGGGACTAGCGGCCCTTAATGAGCAGTTCTTC. Its translation is CASSLVLGLAALNEQFF.

In its sample, this clonotype was seen many times. The J gene is TRBJ2-5, the V gene TRBV7-2, with TRBD2 as a possible D gene (5 bases). The germline gives CDR1 SGHTA, CDR2 FQGNSA. The CDR3 consists of 11 residues. V lost 5 bases, J lost 5 bases, and 6 bases lay in between. CDR3 residues: CASSDYETQYF. DNA of the CDR3: TGTGCCAGCAGCGACTATGAGACCCAGTACTTC. Full variable domain (remainder filled in from reference TRBV7-2 and TRBJ2-5): GAGVSQSPSNKVTEKGKDVELRCDPISGHTALYWYRQSLGQGLEFLIYFQGNSAPDKSGLPSDRFSAERTGGSVSTLTIQRTQQEDSAVYLCASSDYETQYFGPGTRLLVL.

This clonotype was observed many times. The chain's CDR3 is CASTDGLAGNTGELFF. CDR3 nucleotides: TGTGCCAGCACGGACGGACTAGCGGGGAACACCGGGGAGCTGTTTTTT. The J gene is TRBJ2-2, the V gene TRBV6-2 or TRBV6-3; 11 bases agree with TRBD2. V lost 7 bases to trimming and J lost 1 base; unmatched junction nucleotides: 5. The CDR3 is made up of 16 amino acids. Germline loops: CDR1 MNHEY, CDR2 SVGEGT.

Only a few counts were recorded for this clonotype. The chain employs TRBV4-1 and TRBJ2-2, with D unresolved. The CDR3 is 12 amino acids. The V end lost 1 base, the J end lost 6 bases, and 3 bases lay between the germline ends. Germline assignment: CDR1 MGHRA and CDR2 YSYEKL. The CDR3 spells CASSQGPGELFF. The CDR3 DNA is TGCGCCAGCAGCCAAGGGCCCGGGGAGCTGTTTTTT.